Listed here are 6 T cell receptor beta chains from one sample, sequenced in a study of T cells in Graves' hyperthyroidism and ophthalmopathy. Authors of the study amplified TCR beta CDR3 regions from RNA transcripts. TCR CDR3 underwent first-round RT-PCR with the HTBI primer set. TCRdb processed the multiplex PCR reads anew with MiXCR; each CDR3 protein has one entry. The repertoire has 470,000 or so distinct CDR3 sequences, 20% of them found once; the top ten carry about a quarter. Sequenced: blood. These receptors were taken from a man aged 18 to 30 with Graves' hyperthyroidism.

This clonotype was seen at least ten times. The chain employs TRBV2 and TRBJ2-4, with D possibly matching TRBD1 (7 bases). The germline V gene encodes CDR1 SNHLY and CDR2 FYNNEI. V lost 6 bases, J lost 7 bases, and 13 bases lay in between. CDR3 size: 13 residues. For the CDR3, the DNA is TGTGCCAGCAGCGACAGGGAGGCGAACATTCAGTACTTC. Translated, it gives CASSDREANIQYF.

This clonotype has ten or more counts. The rearrangement uses TRBV6-2 or TRBV6-3 and TRBJ2-2, with TRBD2 as a possible D gene (7 bases). Germline V lookup: CDR1 MNHEY, CDR2 SVGEGT. The CDR3 contains 18 residues. V was pared by 6 bases and J by 1 base, with 21 bases between. The CDR3 region is CASSLGGGGGLNTGELFF. The CDR3 region has the DNA TGTGCCAGCAGCTTGGGGGGGGGCGGGGGCCTGAACACCGGGGAGCTGTTTTTT.

The CDR3 DNA reads as TGTGCCACCAGTGATTCGCGGGGGGGCCCCCAAGAGACCCAGTACTTC. Amino acids: CATSDSRGGPQETQYF. The J gene is TRBJ2-5, the V gene TRBV24-1; TRBD2 agrees at 9 bases. Germline values: CDR1 KGHDR, CDR2 SFDVKD. V gave up 2 bases and J gave up 1 base; unmatched junction bases: 4. The CDR3 sequence is 16 residues long.

The genes are TRBV6-1 and TRBJ1-4, with D uncertain. Germline CDR1 is MNHNS and CDR2 is SASEGT. This CDR3 has 14 amino acids. V shed 8 bases and J shed 4 bases, with 14 bases lying between them. CDR3 sequence reads: CASRRPGGNEKLFF. CDR3 bases: TGTGCCAGCCGAAGGCCAGGCGGTAATGAAAAACTGTTTTTT.

This clonotype was seen at least ten times. The genes are TRBV20-1 and TRBJ1-1, with D tentatively TRBD1 (5 bases). Germline CDR1 and CDR2: DFQATT and SNEGSKA (reference sequence). The V and J ends lost 6 bases and 6 bases respectively, with 11 bases between them. The CDR3 covers 11 residues. The CDR3 region is CSALGGAEAFF. DNA for the CDR3: TGCAGTGCGCTGGGAGGGGCTGAAGCTTTCTTT.

This clonotype occurred many times. V gene TRBV28 combines with J gene TRBJ1-2; D unclear. V was shortened by 4 bases and J by 4 bases, with 7 bases between the two germline ends. Per the germline V gene, CDR1 is MDHEN and CDR2 is SYDVKM. The CDR3 loop spans 12 amino acids. In DNA, the CDR3 is TGTGCCAGCAGTTCTAGGATCTATGGCTACACCTTC. Protein: CASSSRIYGYTF.